This is a list of T cell receptor beta chains from one sample in a study of blood T cell repertoires in COVID-19. Only in-frame clones appear in the TCRdb table, and some are missing; sequencing was by immunoSEQ multiplex PCR. This sample has almost 200,000 clones, with 70% to 90% found just once. The sequencing input was peripheral blood. All receptors come from a man between 60 and 75 years old with COVID-19, enrolled during active disease. The CDR3 runs from the conserved cysteine through the conserved F or W. A D gene is named only where the DNA matches it firmly. Clone size is given for some rows only: seen once, a few or many times, or a class if the clone is expanded.

TRBD2 | TRBJ2-5 | TRBV4-1 | NA | TGCGCCAGCAGCCCTGGAAGCGGGAGAAGGGAGACCCAGTACTTC | CASSPGSGRRETQYF
TRBD1 | TRBJ1-4 | TRBV5-6 | NA | TGTGCCAGCAGCCTGGGGGGACAGTATAATGAAAAACTGTTTTTT | CASSLGGQYNEKLFF
NA | TRBJ1-1 | TRBV20-1 | NA | TGCAGTGCTAGTCCCAGCACTGAAGCTTTCTTT | CSASPSTEAFF
TRBD1 | TRBJ2-7 | TRBV7-2 | once | TGTGCCAGCAGCGTTGGCCCGGGACAGTCTTATGAGCAGTACTTC | CASSVGPGQSYEQYF
NA | TRBJ2-1 | TRBV5-1 | NA | TGCGCCAGCAGCCCGGGACTGCTCTACAATGAGCAGTTCTTC | CASSPGLLYNEQFF
NA | TRBJ1-1 | TRBV11-2 | once | TGTGCCACCTCAGCCCGGGGGAACACTGAAGCTTTCTTT | CATSARGNTEAFF
TRBD1 | TRBJ2-7 | TRBV5-1 | NA | TGCGCCAGCAGCGAGACAGGGCGATCTTCCTACGAGCAGTACTTC | CASSETGRSSYEQYF
NA | TRBJ1-3 | TRBV2 | few | TGTGCCAGCAGTGATGAACTACCCCAATCTGGAAACACCATATATTTT | CASSDELPQSGNTIYF
TRBD1 | TRBJ1-2 | TRBV5-1 | NA | TGCGCCAGCAGCTCCGGGACAGGGAACGACTACACCTTC | CASSSGTGNDYTF
NA | TRBJ1-6 | TRBV4-1 | once | TGCGCCAGCAGCCAACCTTTGTCGATCCGCGCGGAGATTTCACCCCTCCACTTT | CASSQPLSIRAEISPLHF
TRBD1 | TRBJ1-2 | TRBV27 | NA | TGTGCCAGCAGGGGGGGACAGGGTGTGGGCTACACCTTC | CASRGGQGVGYTF
TRBD1 | TRBJ1-2 | TRBV3-1/TRBV3-2 | NA | TGTGCCAGCAGCCAAGTGCAGGGGGCATCTGGCTACACCTTC | CASSQVQGASGYTF
NA | TRBJ2-7 | TRBV5-4 | NA | TGTGCCAGCAGCCGAAACGTGAAACAGGGTTCCTACGAGCAGTACTTC | CASSRNVKQGSYEQYF
NA | TRBJ1-2 | TRBV18 | few | TGTGCCAGCTCAAGCAACAGGGACCCCTATGGCTACACCTTC | CASSSNRDPYGYTF
TRBD1 | TRBJ1-1 | TRBV25-1 | once | TGTGCCAGCAGTGAATTCCAGGGGACAGTGGACACTGAAGCTTTCTTT | CASSEFQGTVDTEAFF
TRBD1 | TRBJ1-5 | TRBV10-3 | NA | TGTGCCATCAGGACAGGGACAGGGTCCGTAGAGCCCCAGCATTTT | CAIRTGTGSVEPQHF
NA | TRBJ2-6 | TRBV5-1 | NA | TGCGCCAGCAGTTACAGCTCTGGGGCCAACGTCCTGACTTTC | CASSYSSGANVLTF
NA | TRBJ1-5 | TRBV5-1 | NA | TGCGCCAGCAGCCCGGACAGAAGCAATCAGCCCCAGCATTTT | CASSPDRSNQPQHF
NA | TRBJ2-2 | TRBV19 | NA | TGTGCCAGTAGTATCGGGCAGGGGAAAACCGGGGAGCTGTTTTTT | CASSIGQGKTGELFF
TRBD2 | TRBJ2-1 | TRBV29-1 | NA | TGCAGCGTTGAAGGTTTACGGACTAGCGGGACCAATGAGCAGTTCTTC | CSVEGLRTSGTNEQFF
NA | TRBJ1-1 | TRBV7-9 | NA | TGTGCCAGCAGTTTTTCCAGTGAGGGCACTGAAGCTTTCTTT | CASSFSSEGTEAFF
TRBD1 | TRBJ1-1 | TRBV6-5 | NA | TGTGCCAGCAGCCCCAGGGGGCGAATGAACACTGAAGCTTTCTTT | CASSPRGRMNTEAFF
TRBD1 | TRBJ2-1 | TRBV5-1 | NA | TGCGCCAGCCACAGGGGGCGCCGCAATGAGCAGTTCTTC | CASHRGRRNEQFF
NA | TRBJ1-1 | TRBV5-1 | NA | TGCGCCAGCAGCTTAGGACAGAGAGAAACTGAAGCTTTCTTT | CASSLGQRETEAFF
TRBD1 | TRBJ1-2 | TRBV28 | NA | TGTGCCAGCAGTCCTAGGGGGCAGGGCAAAGGCTATGGCTACACCTTC | CASSPRGQGKGYGYTF
NA | TRBJ1-2 | TRBV5-1 | NA | TGCGCCAGCAGCCAAGACTCCAACTTCTATGGCTACACCTTC | CASSQDSNFYGYTF
NA | TRBJ2-7 | TRBV5-4 | NA | TGTGCCAGTTCAGGGGCCAACCGCCCAGAGCAGTACTTC | CASSGANRPEQYF
TRBD2 | TRBJ2-3 | TRBV14 | NA | TGTGCCAGCAGCCAAGATGGCGGGAGGGCCGGGGATACGCAGTATTTT | CASSQDGGRAGDTQYF
TRBD1 | TRBJ1-2 | TRBV7-9 | NA | TGTGCCAGCAGCTCTCCAACGGGACAGTATGGGGGCTACACCTTC | CASSSPTGQYGGYTF
TRBD2 | TRBJ2-3 | TRBV5-1 | NA | TGCGCCAGCAGTTCTAGCGGGAGGGCAGGAGATACGCAGTATTTT | CASSSSGRAGDTQYF
NA | TRBJ1-1 | TRBV7-3 | NA | TGTGCCAGCAGCCTCGTTTCGGAGAGCACTGAAGCTTTCTTT | CASSLVSESTEAFF
NA | TRBJ2-1 | TRBV18 | NA | TGTGCCAGCTCACCCCCTGGGATCCGAGGGGAGCAGTTCTTC | CASSPPGIRGEQFF
NA | TRBJ1-3 | TRBV19 | NA | TGTGCCAGTAGTATTGGAGGAACCGATGGAAACACCATATATTTT | CASSIGGTDGNTIYF
NA | TRBJ1-2 | TRBV5-4 | few | TGTGCCAGCAGCTTGGCCGGAGGAGGTGGCTACACCTTC | CASSLAGGGGYTF
NA | TRBJ1-1 | TRBV3-1/TRBV3-2 | few | TGTGCCAGCAGCCACGGACTGATGAACACTGAAGCTTTCTTT | CASSHGLMNTEAFF
TRBD1 | TRBJ2-7 | TRBV5-4 | NA | TGTGCCAGCAGCGGAGTACAGGGGGCCAGGGCGAACGAGCAGTACTTC | CASSGVQGARANEQYF
NA | TRBJ1-1 | TRBV6-5 | NA | TGTGCCAGCAGAACGGGACTCGCTATGAACACTGAAGCTTTCTTT | CASRTGLAMNTEAFF
NA | TRBJ2-7 | TRBV13 | NA | TGTGCCAGCAGCTTAGCTTCCTACGAGCAGTACTTC | CASSLASYEQYF
NA | TRBJ1-2 | TRBV28 | NA | TGTGCCAGCAGGAAAATTCTGAGGGGCTACACCTTC | CASRKILRGYTF
NA | TRBJ2-7 | TRBV30 | NA | TGTGCCTGGAGCGAGGGGGGGTACGAGCAGTACTTC | CAWSEGGYEQYF
TRBD1 | TRBJ1-1 | TRBV6-6 | NA | TGTGCCAGCAGTTACCCGACAGGGGATGTTACTGAAGCTTTCTTT | CASSYPTGDVTEAFF
TRBD1 | TRBJ1-2 | TRBV18 | NA | TGTGCCAGCTCACCCGGCCAGGGGGCAGAGTATGGCTACACCTTC | CASSPGQGAEYGYTF
TRBD1 | TRBJ1-4 | TRBV20-1 | few | TGCAGTGCTAGTCCCGCAGGGGGCGCGTCCAGGGAAAAACTGTTTTTT | CSASPAGGASREKLFF
NA | TRBJ1-5 | TRBV3-1/TRBV3-2 | NA | TGTGCCAGCAGCCAAGGTAGTTATAGCAATCAGCCCCAGCATTTT | CASSQGSYSNQPQHF
NA | TRBJ1-2 | TRBV7-9 | NA | TGTGCCAGCAGCTTCGAGGCCCGAAGTCATGGCTACACCTTC | CASSFEARSHGYTF
NA | TRBJ2-1 | TRBV7-9 | NA | TGTGCCAGCAGCTCAGCCGGGACTCGCTACAATGAGCAGTTCTTC | CASSSAGTRYNEQFF
NA | TRBJ2-1 | TRBV10-2 | NA | TGCGCCAGCAGTAGTGACAGGACCTACAATGAGCAGTTCTTC | CASSSDRTYNEQFF
NA | TRBJ2-7 | TRBV27 | NA | TGTGCCAGCAGTCCGGGACTTCGCTACGAGCAGTACTTC | CASSPGLRYEQYF
NA | TRBJ2-5 | TRBV5-6 | NA | TGTGCCAGCAGCTTGGAAATAGCCTACCAAGAGACCCAGTACTTC | CASSLEIAYQETQYF
TRBD1 | TRBJ1-6 | TRBV11-2 | once | TGTGCCAGCAGCTTAGGGCAGGGGGCTAGTTCACCCCTCCACTTT | CASSLGQGASSPLHF
NA | TRBJ1-5 | TRBV19 | NA | TGTGCCAGTAGTATGCCCCACAGTTATAGCAATCAGCCCCAGCATTTT | CASSMPHSYSNQPQHF
NA | TRBJ1-2 | TRBV7-2 | NA | TGTGCCAGCAGCCTGGGGGGGGCGCCGGACTATGGCTACACCTTC | CASSLGGAPDYGYTF
NA | TRBJ2-1 | TRBV11-3 | once | TGTGCCAGCAGCCAGACAAGGGGGTCCAATGAGCAGTTCTTC | CASSQTRGSNEQFF
NA | TRBJ2-7 | TRBV6-6 | NA | TGTGCCAGCAACGGAGTGGGTGAGCAGTACTTC | CASNGVGEQYF
NA | TRBJ1-3 | TRBV6-5 | once | TGTGCCAGCAGTTACTCCAACTCTGGAAACACCATATATTTT | CASSYSNSGNTIYF